One sample yielded the 23 T cell receptor beta chains listed below, sequenced in a study of T cell repertoires in cytomegalovirus infection. A single record per CDR3 protein comes from TCRdb applying MiXCR to the reads. The data hold over 450,000 distinct CDR3 sequences, with about 11% observed a single time. The sequenced sample consisted of PBMCs. The receptors shown here come from a human donor in good health (CMV status not recorded). Some clones in this sample may be carry-over from other donors' samples.

This clonotype has at least ten counts. V and J are TRBV28 and TRBJ1-1; TRBD1 might be the D (6 bases). Germline values: CDR1 MDHEN, CDR2 SYDVKM. The CDR3 is 13 residues long. The V end was cut by 5 bases, the J end by 4 bases, with 11 bases between. The CDR3 bases are TGTGCCAGCAGTCAACAGGGTGGCACTGAAGCTTTCTTT. Protein: CASSQQGGTEAFF.

Written as DNA, the CDR3 is TGTGCCATCCGGGACACCCCAGATACGCAGTATTTT. Amino acid sequence: CAIRDTPDTQYF. The V gene is TRBV10-3, the J gene TRBJ2-3, with TRBD1 as a possible D gene (6 bases). The germline CDR1 and CDR2 sequences are ENHRY and SYGVKD. This CDR3 contains 12 residues. Trimming stripped 8 bases from V and 4 bases from J, with 10 bases between.

The chain uses TRBV20-1 and TRBJ2-7; weak D call: TRBD1 (5 bases). V was trimmed by 6 bases and J by 1 base, leaving 13 bases between them. This CDR3 comprises 13 residues. Germline values: CDR1 DFQATT, CDR2 SNEGSKA (reference sequence). In nucleotides, the CDR3 is TGCAGTGCCTGGTGGGGCACGTCCTACGAGCAGTACTTC. As protein: CSAWWGTSYEQYF.

CDR3 protein: CASSREGGTGELFF. CDR3 sequence (DNA): TGTGCCAGCTCCAGGGAGGGGGGCACCGGGGAGCTGTTTTTT. The rearrangement uses TRBV7-9 and TRBJ2-2; perhaps TRBD2 as D (7 bases). This CDR3 has 14 residues. Germline CDR1 and CDR2: SEHNR and FQNEAQ (reference sequence). Trimming took 8 bases from V and 4 from J, leaving 14 bases between them.

V usage is TRBV10-1 and J usage is TRBJ2-7, with no clear D. This CDR3 comprises 12 residues. Trimming stripped 0 bases from V and 5 bases from J, with 5 bases between. Germline values: CDR1 WNHNN, CDR2 SYGVQD (reference sequence). CDR3 sequence (DNA): TGCGCCAGCAGTGAGTCTCACAACGAGCAGTACTTC. This codes for CASSESHNEQYF.

This clonotype was observed a handful of times. The chain's CDR3 is CASAPGTAYQPQHF. The CDR3 DNA reads TGTGCCAGCGCCCCCGGGACAGCTTATCAGCCCCAGCATTTT. This sequence joins TRBV6-1 and TRBJ1-5; 7 bases line up with TRBD1. This CDR3 contains 14 residues. Germline V gene sequence: CDR1 MNHNS, CDR2 SASEGT. J lost 5 bases, V lost 8 bases, and 9 bases had no gene match.

This clonotype was seen ten or more times. J is TRBJ1-3 and V is TRBV28, with a tentative D call TRBD1 (5 bases). The V gene lost 5 bases and the J gene lost 0 bases, with 14 bases spanning the gap. CDR3 length equals 16 residues. The germline V gene encodes CDR1 MDHEN and CDR2 SYDVKM. The CDR3 DNA reads TGTGCCAGCAGTGCCCCCGGGGGACCCTCTGGAAACACCATATATTTT. This gives the protein CASSAPGGPSGNTIYF. The variable domain in full, with the rest retrieved from reference TRBV28 and TRBJ1-3, is DVKVTQSSRYLVKRTGEKVFLECVQDMDHENMFWYRQDPGLGLRLIYFSYDVKMKEKGDIPEGYSVSREKKERFSLILESASTNQTSMYLCASSAPGGPSGNTIYFGEGSWLTVV.

This clonotype was counted many times. The rearrangement uses TRBV10-3 and TRBJ2-1; a weak D match, TRBD2 (6 bases). The CDR3 runs to 15 residues. The V and J ends lost 4 bases and 0 bases respectively, with 10 bases between them. Looked up from germline, CDR1 is ENHRY and CDR2 is SYGVKD. Here the CDR3 reads CAISAAGSSYNEQFF. The CDR3 DNA reads TGTGCCATCAGTGCTGCGGGGAGCTCCTACAATGAGCAGTTCTTC.

The chain has TRBV6-4 and TRBJ1-1, with D maybe TRBD1 (5 bases). The CDR3 contains 15 residues. The V gene lost 6 bases and the J gene lost 5 bases, with 19 bases spanning the gap. Germline V gene lookup returns CDR1 MRHNA and CDR2 SNTAGT. DNA of the CDR3: TGTGCCAGCAGATCGTACGGGAGGGCAGGGACTGAAGCTTTCTTT. This translates into CASRSYGRAGTEAFF.

This clonotype was counted between two and nine times. The chain carries TRBV6-1 and TRBJ1-5; possible D gene TRBD1, 5 bases. The CDR3 has 18 residues. V was pared by 5 bases and J by 3 bases, with 23 bases between. The germline CDR1 and CDR2 sequences are MNHNS and SASEGT. The CDR3 DNA reads as TGTGCCAGCAGTAGACCCCAGCCCTCAGGGAGTAACAATCAGCCCCAGCATTTT. Amino acid sequence: CASSRPQPSGSNNQPQHF.

There are many counts of this clonotype. This chain joins TRBV5-5 and TRBJ1-1; D remains unclear. CDR1 is SGHKS, CDR2 YYEKEE, per germline (reference sequence). V lost 0 bases and J lost 8, with 11 bases in between. The CDR3 has 13 amino acids. The CDR3 here is CASSLEGRFEAFF. The CDR3 DNA follows: TGTGCCAGCAGCTTGGAGGGTCGTTTCGAAGCTTTCTTT.

This clonotype occurred many times. Here the CDR3 reads CASSLVPRSSYNEQFF. CDR3 DNA sequence: TGTGCCAGCAGCTTAGTACCCAGGAGCTCCTACAATGAGCAGTTCTTC. This sequence joins TRBV7-2 and TRBJ2-1; D is uncertain. The CDR3 loop spans 16 amino acids. Germline CDR1 is SGHTA and CDR2 is FQGNSA. The V end was cut by 1 base, the J end by 0 bases, with 10 bases between.

This clonotype was observed a handful of times. CDR3 nucleotide sequence: TGCAGCGTTGACCTGGTGCGGGAGGCCTCCTACAATGAGCAGTTCTTC. It translates to CSVDLVREASYNEQFF. V and J are TRBV29-1 and TRBJ2-1; 8 bases agree with TRBD2. V lost 3 bases, J lost 0 bases, and 7 bases stayed unmatched. This CDR3 contains 16 residues. CDR1 and CDR2 from the germline V gene are SQVTM and ANQGSEA.

This clonotype appeared many times. The genes are TRBV28 and TRBJ2-2; D call uncertain. The CDR3 consists of 13 residues. Germline-derived CDR1 and CDR2 are MDHEN and SYDVKM. V lost 8 bases to trimming and J lost 2 bases, with 9 bases between them. CDR3 bases: TGTGCCAGCCCCGTCTCTAACACCGGGGAGCTGTTTTTT. Translated: CASPVSNTGELFF.

There are a few counts of this clonotype. The chain couples TRBV20-1 to TRBJ2-6; the D gene is possibly TRBD2 (6 bases). Trimming shortened V by 5 bases and J by 0 bases, and 14 bases separated the two germline ends. The CDR3 sequence is 16 residues long. CDR1 is DFQATT and CDR2 is SNEGSKA in the germline V gene (reference sequence). The chain's CDR3 is CSAPLGGSSGANVLTF. CDR3 DNA: TGCAGTGCTCCCCTGGGGGGAAGCTCTGGGGCCAACGTCCTGACTTTC.

This clonotype was seen more than once but under ten times. The V call is TRBV20-1, the J call TRBJ2-7; TRBD1 agrees at 7 bases. Germline CDR1 is DFQATT and CDR2 is SNEGSKA (reference sequence). Germline trimming cut 0 bases from V and 4 bases from J; bases unmatched to any gene: 6. The CDR3 spans 14 residues. The CDR3 loop reads CSARDLARGYEQYF. The CDR3 region has the DNA TGCAGTGCTAGAGATTTGGCCAGGGGGTACGAGCAGTACTTC.

This clonotype was detected many times. This chain links TRBV6-5 with TRBJ1-1, with a possible D match to TRBD1 (6 bases). This CDR3 is 13 amino acids long. V was shortened by 0 bases and J by 8 bases, with 10 bases between the two germline ends. The germline gives CDR1 MNHEY, CDR2 SVGAGI. The CDR3: CASSYSQGTEAFF. The CDR3 nucleotides read TGTGCCAGCAGTTACTCACAGGGAACCGAAGCTTTCTTT.

This clonotype was seen only a few times. V and J are TRBV2 and TRBJ2-1; 14 nucleotides align to TRBD2. The junction had 2 bases not matched to a gene; V was cut back by 4 bases and J by 6 bases. The length of the CDR3 is 15 residues. From germline, CDR1 is SNHLY and CDR2 FYNNEI. CDR3 sequence: CASSAGLAGVNEQFF. In nucleotides, the CDR3 is TGTGCCAGCAGTGCGGGACTAGCGGGAGTCAATGAGCAGTTCTTC.

The chain carries TRBV28 and TRBJ2-7; 16 bases agree with TRBD2. The V segment lost 6 bases and the J segment 4 bases; nucleotides outside the gene matches: 9. Germline V gene sequence: CDR1 MDHEN, CDR2 SYDVKM. The CDR3 sequence is 17 residues long. Here the CDR3 DNA reads TGTGCCAGCAGGCCTTCGGGACTAGCGGGAGGGTCATACGAGCAGTACTTC. This gives the protein CASRPSGLAGGSYEQYF. The whole variable domain, remainder taken from reference TRBV28 and TRBJ2-7, is DVKVTQSSRYLVKRTGEKVFLECVQDMDHENMFWYRQDPGLGLRLIYFSYDVKMKEKGDIPEGYSVSREKKERFSLILESASTNQTSMYLCASRPSGLAGGSYEQYFGPGTRLTVT.

This clonotype was counted many times. The chain links TRBV2 to TRBJ2-6, with D unresolved. Germline V gene sequence: CDR1 SNHLY, CDR2 FYNNEI. CDR3 length: 14 residues. The V end lost 3 bases, the J end lost 4 bases, and 7 bases lay between the germline ends. The CDR3: CASSDPRGANVLTF. The CDR3 DNA reads TGTGCCAGCAGTGATCCCCGGGGGGCCAACGTCCTGACTTTC.

This clonotype was counted at least ten times. The rearrangement uses TRBV7-9 and TRBJ2-5, with 8 positions matching TRBD2. V lost 1 base to trimming and J lost 6 bases; unmatched junction nucleotides: 10. Germline assignment: CDR1 SEHNR and CDR2 FQNEAQ (reference sequence). The CDR3 totals 16 residues. CDR3 loop: CASSLGWTSSLKTQYF. Here the CDR3 DNA reads TGTGCCAGCAGCTTAGGGTGGACTAGCAGCCTCAAGACCCAGTACTTC. Filled out from reference TRBV7-9 and TRBJ2-5, the complete variable domain reads DTGVSQNPRHKITKRGQNVTFRCDPISEHNRLYWYRQTLGQGPEFLTYFQNEAQLEKSRLLSDRFSAERPKGSFSTLEIQRTEQGDSAMYLCASSLGWTSSLKTQYFGPGTRLLVL.

This clonotype appeared many times. The V gene is TRBV7-3, the J gene TRBJ2-3, with 7 bases identical to TRBD2. Germline V gene sequence: CDR1 SGHTA, CDR2 FQGTGA. There are 14 residues in the CDR3. V lost 5 bases to trimming and J lost 2 bases; unmatched junction nucleotides: 4. The CDR3 spells CASSPGGNTDTQYF. In DNA form, the CDR3 reads TGTGCCAGCAGCCCCGGGGGGAACACAGATACGCAGTATTTT.

This clonotype was found many times. The chain joins TRBV6-1 to TRBJ1-3, with D possibly TRBD1 on 5 matching bases. Trimming took 6 bases from V and 0 from J, leaving 12 bases between them. The CDR3 is 15 amino acids. Germline V gene lookup returns CDR1 MNHNS and CDR2 SASEGT. The CDR3: CASRQGTHSGNTIYF. Written as DNA, the CDR3 is TGTGCCAGCAGACAAGGGACTCACTCTGGAAACACCATATATTTT.